This T cell receptor beta chain is from a study of T cells after yellow fever vaccination. The 5'RACE template-switching step produced TCR cDNA and added a universal primer site and UMIs. One entry per CDR3 protein, called by TCRdb with MiXCR from the 5' RACE reads. The sample has about 400,000 distinct CDR3 sequences; about 6% are singletons. Notes on the study in general: The secondary response was weaker but peaked faster, day 5 versus 15. Reappearance after the booster was observed for most primary-vaccination clones (about 95% CD4, roughly 88% CD8). There was a small share of clonotypes that showed up in both the CD4 and CD8 compartments.

This clonotype was counted only a few times. Its specificity is not known. V was clipped by 0 bases and J by 5 bases, with 14 bases between them. From germline, CDR1 is ENHRY and CDR2 SYGVKD. The CDR3 covers 15 residues. The sequencing here drew on PBMCs, taken 5 days after the yellow fever booster vaccination. The rearrangement uses TRBV10-3 and TRBJ2-7; the D is unclear. The sequence came from a young man who received the YFV17D yellow fever vaccine. This chain's CDR3 is CAISESPPLGHEQYF. The CDR3 coding sequence is TGTGCCATCAGTGAGTCCCCTCCATTAGGCCACGAGCAGTACTTC.